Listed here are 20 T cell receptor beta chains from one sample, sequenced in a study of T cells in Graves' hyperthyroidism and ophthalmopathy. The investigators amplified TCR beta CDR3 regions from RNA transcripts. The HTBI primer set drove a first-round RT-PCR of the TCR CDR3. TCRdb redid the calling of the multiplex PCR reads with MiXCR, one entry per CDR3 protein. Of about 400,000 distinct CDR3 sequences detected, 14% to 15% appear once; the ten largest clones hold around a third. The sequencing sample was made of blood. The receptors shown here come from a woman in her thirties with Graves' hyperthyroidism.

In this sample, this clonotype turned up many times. The CDR3 sequence: CASSPMTGRTYEQYF. For the CDR3, the DNA is TGTGCCAGCAGCCCGATGACAGGGAGAACGTACGAGCAGTACTTC. This rearrangement joins TRBV9 to TRBJ2-7; TRBD1 aligns across 7 bases. Per germline, CDR1 SGDLS and CDR2 YYNGEE. J lost 4 bases, V lost 4 bases, and 11 bases had no gene match. CDR3 length: 15 residues.

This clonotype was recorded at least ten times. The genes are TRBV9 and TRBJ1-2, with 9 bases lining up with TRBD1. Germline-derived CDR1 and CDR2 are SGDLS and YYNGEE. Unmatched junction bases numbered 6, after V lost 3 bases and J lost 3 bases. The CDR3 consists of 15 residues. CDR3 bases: TGTGCCAGCAGCGGAGGACAGGGGACGGACTATGGCTACACCTTC. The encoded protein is CASSGGQGTDYGYTF.

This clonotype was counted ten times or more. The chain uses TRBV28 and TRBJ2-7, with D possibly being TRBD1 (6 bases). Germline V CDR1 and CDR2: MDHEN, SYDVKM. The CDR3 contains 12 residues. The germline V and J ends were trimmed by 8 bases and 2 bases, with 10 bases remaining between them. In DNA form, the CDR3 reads TGTGCCAGCCAGGACAGAACCTACGAGCAGTACTTC. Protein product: CASQDRTYEQYF.

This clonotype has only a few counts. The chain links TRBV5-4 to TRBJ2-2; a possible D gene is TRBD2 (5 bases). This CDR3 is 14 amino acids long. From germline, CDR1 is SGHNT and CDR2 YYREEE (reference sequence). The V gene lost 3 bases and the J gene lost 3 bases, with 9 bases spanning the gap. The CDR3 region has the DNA TGTGCCAGCAGCTCGGAGGTAGACACCGGGGAGCTGTTTTTT. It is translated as CASSSEVDTGELFF.

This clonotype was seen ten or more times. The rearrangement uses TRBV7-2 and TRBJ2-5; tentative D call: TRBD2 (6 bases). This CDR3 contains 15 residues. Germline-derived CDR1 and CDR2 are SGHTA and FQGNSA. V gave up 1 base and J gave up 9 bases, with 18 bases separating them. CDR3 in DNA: TGTGCCAGCAGCTTAGTCCCGGGAGCGAGGTGGCCCCAGTACTTC. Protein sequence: CASSLVPGARWPQYF.

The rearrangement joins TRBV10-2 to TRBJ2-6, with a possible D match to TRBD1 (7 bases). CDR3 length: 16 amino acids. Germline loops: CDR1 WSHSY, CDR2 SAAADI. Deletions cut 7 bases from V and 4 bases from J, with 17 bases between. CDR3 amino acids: CASMTGTVAGANVLTF. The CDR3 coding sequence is TGCGCCAGCATGACAGGGACTGTTGCCGGGGCCAACGTCCTGACTTTC.

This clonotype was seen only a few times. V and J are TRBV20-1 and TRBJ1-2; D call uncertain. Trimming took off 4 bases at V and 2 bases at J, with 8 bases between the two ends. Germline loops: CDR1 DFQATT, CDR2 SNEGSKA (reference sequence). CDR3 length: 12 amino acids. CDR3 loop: CSATTENYGYTF. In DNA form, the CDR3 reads TGCAGTGCTACAACAGAAAACTATGGCTACACCTTC.

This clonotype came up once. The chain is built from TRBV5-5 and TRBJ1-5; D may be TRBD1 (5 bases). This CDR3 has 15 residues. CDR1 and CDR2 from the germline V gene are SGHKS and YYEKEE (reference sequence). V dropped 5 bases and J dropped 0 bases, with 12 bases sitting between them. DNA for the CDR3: TGTGCCAGCAGGGCAGGGCCTGTTAGCAATCAGCCCCAGCATTTT. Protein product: CASRAGPVSNQPQHF.

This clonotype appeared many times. The CDR3 nucleotides are TGCAGTGCTAGAGATCGGGACAGGGGGCCGAACAATGAGCAGTTCTTC. Translated, it gives CSARDRDRGPNNEQFF. This sequence joins TRBV20-1 and TRBJ2-1, with 12 bases matching TRBD1. The CDR3 sequence is 16 residues long. CDR1 is DFQATT and CDR2 is SNEGSKA in the germline V gene (reference sequence). V shed 0 bases and J 5 bases; nucleotides not matched to a gene: 5.

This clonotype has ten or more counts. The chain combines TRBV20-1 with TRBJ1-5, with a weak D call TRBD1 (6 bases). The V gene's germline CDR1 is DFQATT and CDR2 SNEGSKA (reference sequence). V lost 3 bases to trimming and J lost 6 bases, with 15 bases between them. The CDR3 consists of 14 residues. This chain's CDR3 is CSASNRVDGQPQHF. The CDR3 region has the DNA TGCAGTGCTAGTAACAGGGTAGATGGTCAGCCCCAGCATTTT.

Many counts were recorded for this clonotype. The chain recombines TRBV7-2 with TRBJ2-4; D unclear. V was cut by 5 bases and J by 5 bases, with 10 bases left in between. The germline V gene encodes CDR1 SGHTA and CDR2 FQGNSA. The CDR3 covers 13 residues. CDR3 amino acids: CASSPTSQNIQYF. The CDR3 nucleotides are TGTGCCAGCAGCCCCACCTCGCAAAACATTCAGTACTTC.

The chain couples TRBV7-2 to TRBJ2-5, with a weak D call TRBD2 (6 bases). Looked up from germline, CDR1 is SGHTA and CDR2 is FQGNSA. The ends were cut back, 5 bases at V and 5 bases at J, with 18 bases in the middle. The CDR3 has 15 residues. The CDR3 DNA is TGTGCCAGCAGCCCCAGGCGTCCAGGGAGGGAGACCCAGTACTTC. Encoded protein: CASSPRRPGRETQYF.

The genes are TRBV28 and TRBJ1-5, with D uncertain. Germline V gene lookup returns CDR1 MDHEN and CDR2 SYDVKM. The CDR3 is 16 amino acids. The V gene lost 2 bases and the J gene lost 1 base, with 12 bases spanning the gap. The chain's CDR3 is CASSLTVSLSNQPQHF. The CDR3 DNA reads TGTGCCAGCAGTTTAACGGTTTCTCTAAGCAATCAGCCCCAGCATTTT.

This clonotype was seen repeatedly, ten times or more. The chain's CDR3 is CASSQSGHSNTEAFF. The CDR3 DNA sequence: TGTGCCAGCAGCCAGTCGGGACACTCGAACACTGAAGCTTTCTTT. The chain has TRBV3-1 and TRBJ1-1; D possibly corresponds to TRBD1 (6 bases). Germline V lookup: CDR1 LGHDT, CDR2 YNNKEL (reference sequence). V lost 3 bases to trimming and J lost 1 base, with 12 bases between them. The length of the CDR3 is 15 residues.

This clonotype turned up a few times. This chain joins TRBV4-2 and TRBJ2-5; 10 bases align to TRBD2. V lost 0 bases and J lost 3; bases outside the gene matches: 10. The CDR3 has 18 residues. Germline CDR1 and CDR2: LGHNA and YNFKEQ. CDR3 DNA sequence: TGTGCCAGCAGCCAAGAGGGGGTAGCGGGAGGTTTCGAAGAGACCCAGTACTTC. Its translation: CASSQEGVAGGFEETQYF.

DNA of the CDR3: TGCAGCGTTGTCACTCGGGCCACAGATACGCAGTATTTT. Encoded protein: CSVVTRATDTQYF. The chain recombines TRBV29-1 with TRBJ2-3; D is ambiguous. CDR1 is SQVTM, CDR2 ANQGSEA, per germline. The CDR3 is 13 amino acids. V dropped 4 bases and J dropped 2 bases, with 10 bases sitting between them.

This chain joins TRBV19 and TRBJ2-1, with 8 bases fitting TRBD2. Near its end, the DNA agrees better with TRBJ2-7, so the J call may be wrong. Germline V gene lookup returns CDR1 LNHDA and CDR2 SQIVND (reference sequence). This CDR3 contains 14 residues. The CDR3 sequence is CASSELAAYNEQYF. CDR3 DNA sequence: TGTGCCAGTAGTGAACTAGCGGCTTACAATGAGCAGTACTTC.

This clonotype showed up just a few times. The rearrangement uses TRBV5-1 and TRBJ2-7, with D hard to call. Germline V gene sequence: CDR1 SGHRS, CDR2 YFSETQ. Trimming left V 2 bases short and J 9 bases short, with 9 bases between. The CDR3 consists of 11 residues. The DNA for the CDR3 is TGCGCCAGCAGCTTCGCGAACTCGCAGTACTTC. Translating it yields CASSFANSQYF.

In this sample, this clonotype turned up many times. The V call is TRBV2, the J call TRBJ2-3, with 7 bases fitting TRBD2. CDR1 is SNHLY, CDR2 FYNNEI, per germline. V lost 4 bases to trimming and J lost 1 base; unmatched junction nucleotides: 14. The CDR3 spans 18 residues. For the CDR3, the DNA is TGTGCCAGCAGTGGAGCTAGCGGATCCCTCAAGGGCACAGATACGCAGTATTTT. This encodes CASSGASGSLKGTDTQYF.

The CDR3 DNA reads as TGCAGTGCTAGAGATTGGCAGGGGACCTACGAGCAGTACTTC. Translation gives CSARDWQGTYEQYF. V is TRBV20-1 and J is TRBJ2-7; D possibly corresponds to TRBD1 (6 bases). Germline assignment: CDR1 DFQATT and CDR2 SNEGSKA (reference sequence). The CDR3 totals 14 residues. V was shortened by 0 bases and J by 2 bases, with 11 bases between the two germline ends.